The rows below give T cell receptor beta chains drawn from one sample of a study of T cell repertoires in cytomegalovirus infection. TCRdb analysed the reads with MiXCR anew, one entry per CDR3 protein. The sample holds 400,000 to 600,000 distinct CDR3 sequences; under 45% are singletons and the top ten take approximately 40%. Antigens for these TCRs are unknown. Here the sequenced sample was cultured PBMCs, taken from culture after CMV antigen stimulation. The receptors here all came from a human donor in good health (CMV status not recorded). Some clones in this sample may be carry-over from other donors' samples. CDR3s include the opening cysteine and the closing phenylalanine or tryptophan. D genes are given only for firm matches. The size entry is marked missing in some rows and otherwise reads once, few, many or a size class.

TRBV2,TRBJ1-5,NA,NA,CASTVSVTGNQPQHF,TGTGCCAGCACCGTTTCGGTGACAGGCAATCAGCCCCAGCATTTT
TRBV7-8,TRBJ2-3,NA,many,CASSLGLLGTDTQYF,TGTGCCAGCAGCTTAGGCCTACTTGGCACAGATACGCAGTATTTT
TRBV25-1,TRBJ2-7,NA,NA,CASSRSFEQYF,TGTGCCAGCAGCCGCAGTTTCGAGCAGTACTTC
TRBV7-9,TRBJ2-4,TRBD2,few,CASAKTSGENIQYF,TGTGCCAGCGCCAAAACTAGCGGGGAAAACATTCAGTACTTC
TRBV19,TRBJ2-7,NA,NA,CASSMGRGDEQYF,TGTGCCAGTAGTATGGGCCGCGGTGACGAGCAGTACTTC
TRBV12-3/TRBV12-4,TRBJ1-1,NA,NA,CASSSPPFVNTEAFF,TGTGCCAGCAGTTCCCCCCCATTTGTGAACACTGAAGCTTTCTTT
TRBV28,TRBJ1-3,NA,many,CASSASQGVDGNTIYF,TGTGCCAGCAGTGCATCACAGGGCGTGGACGGAAACACCATATATTTT
TRBV7-4,TRBJ1-5,TRBD1,NA,CASSLAPRTGGNQPQHF,TGTGCCAGCAGCTTAGCGCCGAGGACAGGGGGCAATCAGCCCCAGCATTTT
TRBV6-5,TRBJ2-1,NA,few,CASKPRGSGEQFF,TGTGCCAGCAAGCCAAGGGGAAGCGGTGAGCAGTTCTTC
TRBV7-2,TRBJ2-7,NA,few,CASSFRGEYEQYF,TGTGCCAGCAGCTTTCGCGGAGAGTACGAGCAGTACTTC
TRBV28,TRBJ1-1,NA,few,CASSEFMNTEAFF,TGTGCCAGCAGCGAGTTCATGAACACTGAAGCTTTCTTT
TRBV7-6,TRBJ1-3,NA,NA,CASSPGRSSGNTIYF,TGTGCCAGCAGCCCTGGACGGTCCTCTGGAAACACCATATATTTT
TRBV5-4,TRBJ2-1,TRBD2,once,CASRPTSSMDYEQFF,TGTGCCAGCAGACCGACTAGCTCGATGGACTATGAGCAGTTCTTC
TRBV28,TRBJ1-5,NA,NA,CASRLTGSNQPQHF,TGTGCCAGCAGGCTTACAGGGAGCAATCAGCCCCAGCATTTT
TRBV28,TRBJ1-2,NA,once,CASTRSSYGYTF,TGTGCCAGCACAAGGTCCTCCTATGGCTACACCTTC
TRBV7-2,TRBJ1-1,NA,NA,CASSLVGGVTEAFF,TGTGCCAGCAGCTTAGTGGGCGGGGTCACTGAAGCTTTCTTT